The clone carrying this TCR beta chain was seen only a few times. The V and J ends lost 4 bases and 3 bases, in that order; junction bases with no gene match: 6. The germline gives CDR1 SGHRS, CDR2 YFSETQ. CDR3 length: 17 amino acids. Produced via immunoSEQ multiplex PCR; TCRdb's table is partial and in-frame only. The table has approximately 180,000 clones, approximately 86% seen once; the top ten hold over 7.5%. The data stem from a study of blood T cell repertoires in COVID-19. The receptor's source is an elderly woman with acute or convalescent COVID-19. Sequencing was done on a sample of peripheral blood. The rearrangement joins TRBV5-1 to TRBJ2-1; 14 nucleotides agree with TRBD2. The CDR3 sequence: CASSQGTSGGYYNEQFF. Here the CDR3 DNA reads TGCGCCAGCAGCCAAGGGACTAGCGGGGGATACTACAATGAGCAGTTCTTC.